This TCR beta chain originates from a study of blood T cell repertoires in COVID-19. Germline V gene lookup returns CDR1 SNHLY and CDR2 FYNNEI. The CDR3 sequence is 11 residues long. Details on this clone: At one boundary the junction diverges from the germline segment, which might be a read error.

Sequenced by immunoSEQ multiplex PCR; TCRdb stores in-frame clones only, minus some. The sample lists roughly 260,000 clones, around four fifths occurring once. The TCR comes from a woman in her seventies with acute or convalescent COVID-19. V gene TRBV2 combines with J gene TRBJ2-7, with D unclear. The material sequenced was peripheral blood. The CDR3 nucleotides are TGTGCCAGCAGTGAAGGGGTTAGCTTGCACTTC. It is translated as CASSEGVSLHF.